A single sample gave rise to the 4 T cell receptor beta chains below, sequenced in a study of CD8 T cells in ankylosing spondylitis. TCRdb ran MiXCR on the 5' RACE reads and lists one entry per CDR3 protein. The sample lists some 130,000 distinct CDR3 sequences, around 7.9% occurring once. Sequences were obtained from blood, either unsorted or a sorted T cell fraction (not recorded which). The receptors originated from a female donor with ankylosing spondylitis or in good health (not recorded which).

This clonotype was seen ten or more times. The chain joins TRBV20-1 to TRBJ2-1, with TRBD2 matching 14 bases. J was trimmed by 9 bases and V by 3 bases; bases with no gene match: 13. Per the germline V gene, CDR1 is DFQATT and CDR2 is SNEGSKA (reference sequence). The CDR3 length is 17 residues. CDR3: CSASGLRLAGGPGEQFF. The DNA of the CDR3 is TGCAGTGCTAGTGGCTTACGACTAGCGGGGGGGCCTGGTGAGCAGTTCTTC.

The rearrangement joins TRBV7-3 to TRBJ1-1; D gene unclear. The CDR3 runs to 15 residues. V was cut by 7 bases and J by 1 base, with 16 bases left in between. Germline assignment: CDR1 SGHTA and CDR2 FQGTGA. The CDR3 loop reads CASTPRSLTNTEAFF. The CDR3 nucleotides are TGTGCCAGCACCCCCAGGAGCCTTACGAACACTGAAGCTTTCTTT.

The chain links TRBV7-2 to TRBJ2-1; TRBD2 agrees at 11 bases. J gave up 8 bases and V 1 base, and 7 bases lay outside the gene matches. This CDR3 comprises 16 residues. The germline V gene encodes CDR1 SGHTA and CDR2 FQGNSA. The CDR3 coding sequence is TGTGCCAGCAGCTTAGTTAGCGGGGGGGCCGTGCATGAGCAGTTCTTC. Encoded protein: CASSLVSGGAVHEQFF.

V and J are TRBV19 and TRBJ2-1; 10 bases are a match to TRBD2. CDR1 and CDR2 from the germline V gene are LNHDA and SQIVND (reference sequence). V lost 1 base to trimming and J lost 10 bases; unmatched junction nucleotides: 10. CDR3 length: 16 amino acids. CDR3 sequence reads: CASSIGASGGATEQFF. The CDR3 DNA is TGTGCCAGTAGTATAGGAGCGAGCGGGGGGGCCACAGAGCAGTTCTTC.